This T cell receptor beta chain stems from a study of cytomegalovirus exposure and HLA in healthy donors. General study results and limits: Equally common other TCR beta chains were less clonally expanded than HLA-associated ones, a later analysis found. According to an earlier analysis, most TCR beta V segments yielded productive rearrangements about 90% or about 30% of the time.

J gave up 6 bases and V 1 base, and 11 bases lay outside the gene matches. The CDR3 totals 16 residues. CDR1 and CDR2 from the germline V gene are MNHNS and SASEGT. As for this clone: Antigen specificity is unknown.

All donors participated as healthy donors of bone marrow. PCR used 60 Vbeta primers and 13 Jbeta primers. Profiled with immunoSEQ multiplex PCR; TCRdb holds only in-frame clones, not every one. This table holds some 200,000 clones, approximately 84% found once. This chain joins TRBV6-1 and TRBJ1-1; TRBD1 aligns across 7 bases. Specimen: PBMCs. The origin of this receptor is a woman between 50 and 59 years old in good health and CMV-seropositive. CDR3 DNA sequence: TGTGCCAGCAGTGAAGGACAGGGTAGGAAGTGGGCTGAAGCTTTCTTT. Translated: CASSEGQGRKWAEAFF.